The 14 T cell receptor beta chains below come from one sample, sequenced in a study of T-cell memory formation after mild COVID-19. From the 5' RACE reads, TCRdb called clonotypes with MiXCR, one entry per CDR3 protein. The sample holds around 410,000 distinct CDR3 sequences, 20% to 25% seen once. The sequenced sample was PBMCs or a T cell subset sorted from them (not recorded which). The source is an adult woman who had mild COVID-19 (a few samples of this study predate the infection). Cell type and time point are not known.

This CDR3 reads CASSAGTGLNSGKHEQYF. In DNA, the CDR3 is TGCGCCAGCAGCGCAGGGACAGGCTTGAACTCGGGGAAACACGAGCAGTACTTC. The chain couples TRBV5-1 to TRBJ2-7; 8 positions agree with TRBD1. The CDR3 spans 18 residues. Germline lookup yields CDR1 SGHRS and CDR2 YFSETQ. V gave up 4 bases and J gave up 5 bases; unmatched junction bases: 20.

The CDR3 loop is CASSIDRTQGNIQYF. As DNA, the CDR3 is TGTGCCAGTAGTATAGACCGGACACAGGGGAACATTCAGTACTTC. The chain joins TRBV19 to TRBJ2-4; 7 bases are a match to TRBD1. Germline lookup yields CDR1 LNHDA and CDR2 SQIVND (reference sequence). V shed 0 bases, J shed 7 bases, and the junction held 6 bases outside the gene matches. CDR3 size: 15 residues.

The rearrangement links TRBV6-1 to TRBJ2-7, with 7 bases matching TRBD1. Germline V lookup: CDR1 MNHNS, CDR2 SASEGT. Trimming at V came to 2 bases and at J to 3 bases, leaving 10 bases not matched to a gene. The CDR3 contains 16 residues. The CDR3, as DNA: TGTGCCAGCAGTGAAATATACAGGGGAAGTCTCTACGAGCAGTACTTC. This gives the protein CASSEIYRGSLYEQYF.

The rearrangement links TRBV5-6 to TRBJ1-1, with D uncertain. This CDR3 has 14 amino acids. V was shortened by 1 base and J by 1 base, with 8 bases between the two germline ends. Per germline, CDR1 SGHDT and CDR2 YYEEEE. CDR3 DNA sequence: TGTGCCAGCAGCTTGTCCCAGACGAACACTGAAGCTTTCTTT. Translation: CASSLSQTNTEAFF.

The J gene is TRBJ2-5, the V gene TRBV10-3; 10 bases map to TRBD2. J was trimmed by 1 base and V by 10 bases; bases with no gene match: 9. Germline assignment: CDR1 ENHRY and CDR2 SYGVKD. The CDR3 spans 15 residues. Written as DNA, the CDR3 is TGTGCCACGTCCATTGGACTAGCGGTCCAAGAGACCCAGTACTTC. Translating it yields CATSIGLAVQETQYF.

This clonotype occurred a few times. The CDR3 sequence is CASSQRRDPGADTQYF. The CDR3 coding sequence is TGTGCCAGCAGCCAGAGACGGGACCCCGGGGCAGATACGCAGTATTTT. The genes are TRBV3-1 and TRBJ2-3; TRBD1 or TRBD2 may be the D gene (5 bases each). Trimming removed 3 bases at V and 4 bases at J, with 17 bases between. This CDR3 has 16 residues. Germline assignment: CDR1 LGHDT and CDR2 YNNKEL (reference sequence).

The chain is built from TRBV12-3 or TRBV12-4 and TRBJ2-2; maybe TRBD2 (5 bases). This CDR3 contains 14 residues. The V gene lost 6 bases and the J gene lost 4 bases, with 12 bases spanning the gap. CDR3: CASRVGVGTGELFF. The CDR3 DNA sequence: TGTGCCAGCAGGGTCGGGGTGGGCACCGGGGAGCTGTTTTTT.

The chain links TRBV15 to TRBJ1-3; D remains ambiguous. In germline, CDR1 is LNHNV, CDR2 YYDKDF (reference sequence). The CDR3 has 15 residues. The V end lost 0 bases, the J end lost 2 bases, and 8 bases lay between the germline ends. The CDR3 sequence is CATSRDRETGNTIYF. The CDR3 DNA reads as TGTGCCACCAGCAGAGATCGGGAAACTGGAAACACCATATATTTT.

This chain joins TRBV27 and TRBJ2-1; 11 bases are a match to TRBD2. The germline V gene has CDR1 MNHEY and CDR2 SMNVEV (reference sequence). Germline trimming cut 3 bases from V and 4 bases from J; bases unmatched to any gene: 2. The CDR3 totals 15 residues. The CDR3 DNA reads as TGTGCCAGCAGTTTCACTAGCGGGAGATACAATGAGCAGTTCTTC. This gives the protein CASSFTSGRYNEQFF.

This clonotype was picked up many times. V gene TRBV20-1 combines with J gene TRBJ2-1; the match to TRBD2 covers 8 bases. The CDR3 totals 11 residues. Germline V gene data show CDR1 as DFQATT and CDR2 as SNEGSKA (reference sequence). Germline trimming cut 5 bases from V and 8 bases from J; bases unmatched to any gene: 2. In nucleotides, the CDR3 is TGCAGTGCTTGGACTAGCTATGAGCAGTTCTTC. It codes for CSAWTSYEQFF.

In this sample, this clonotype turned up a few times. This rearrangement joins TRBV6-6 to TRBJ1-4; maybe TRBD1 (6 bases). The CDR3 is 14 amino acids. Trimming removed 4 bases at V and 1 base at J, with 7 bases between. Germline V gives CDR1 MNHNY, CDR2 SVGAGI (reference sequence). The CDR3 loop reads CASSWTETNEKLFF. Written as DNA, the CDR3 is TGTGCCAGCAGTTGGACAGAAACTAATGAAAAACTGTTTTTT.

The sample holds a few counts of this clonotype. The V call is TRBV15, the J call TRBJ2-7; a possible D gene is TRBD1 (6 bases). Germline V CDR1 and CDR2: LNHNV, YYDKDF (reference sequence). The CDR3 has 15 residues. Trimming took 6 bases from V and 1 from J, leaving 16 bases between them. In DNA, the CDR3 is TGTGCCACCAGGATGACAGGACACCATTCCTACGAGCAGTACTTC. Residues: CATRMTGHHSYEQYF.

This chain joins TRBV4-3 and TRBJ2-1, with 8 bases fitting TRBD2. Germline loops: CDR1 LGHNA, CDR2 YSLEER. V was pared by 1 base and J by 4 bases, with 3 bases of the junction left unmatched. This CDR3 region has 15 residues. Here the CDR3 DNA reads TGCGCCAGCAGCCAAGGCCGGGGGGGGTACAATGAGCAGTTCTTC. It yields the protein CASSQGRGGYNEQFF.

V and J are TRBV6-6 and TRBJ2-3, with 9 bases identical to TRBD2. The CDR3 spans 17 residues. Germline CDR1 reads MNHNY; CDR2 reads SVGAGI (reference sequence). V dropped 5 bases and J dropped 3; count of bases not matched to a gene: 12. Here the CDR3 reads CASSPSNAGGRTDTQYF. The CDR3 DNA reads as TGTGCCAGCAGTCCCTCCAACGCGGGAGGGCGGACAGATACGCAGTATTTT.